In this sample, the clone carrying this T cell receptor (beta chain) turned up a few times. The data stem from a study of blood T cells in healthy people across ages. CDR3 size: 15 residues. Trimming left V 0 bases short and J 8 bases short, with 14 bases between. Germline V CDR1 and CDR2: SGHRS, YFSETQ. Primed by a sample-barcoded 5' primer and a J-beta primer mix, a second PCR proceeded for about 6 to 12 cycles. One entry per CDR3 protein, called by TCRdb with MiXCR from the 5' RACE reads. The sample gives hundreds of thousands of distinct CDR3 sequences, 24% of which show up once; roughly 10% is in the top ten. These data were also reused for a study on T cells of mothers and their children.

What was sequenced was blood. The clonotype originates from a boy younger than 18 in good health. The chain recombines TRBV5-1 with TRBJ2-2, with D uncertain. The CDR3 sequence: CASSLGLRPPGELFF. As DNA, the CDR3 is TGCGCCAGCAGCTTGGGCCTTAGACCGCCGGGGGAGCTGTTTTTT.